This T cell receptor beta chain comes out of a study of cytomegalovirus exposure and HLA in healthy donors (dated by TCRdb to about 2017). Turning to the overall study: According to an earlier analysis of 550 to 750 of the donors, some 170 million T cells yielded over 90 million unique TCR beta sequences and approximately 300 Gb of sequence data. Around 320 gigabases of sequencing data and 78 million or so unique TCR sequences were included in an early release covering roughly 600 HLA-typed donors. Of the 350 to 450 genotyped donors, approximately 80% fell in the genetic ancestry cluster associated with self-reported Caucasian donors. The study was designed to test whether signatures of past pathogen exposure could be identified by cataloging public T cell receptors. The study used immunosequencing to profile the T cell repertoires of 600 to 850 subjects and linked those repertoires to cytomegalovirus serostatus. Along with the approximately 700-subject first cohort, a separate validation cohort of 120 different subjects was used. The study combined high-throughput TCR immunosequencing, statistical association of individual TCRs with disease status, and machine learning to predict cytomegalovirus infection status. In a later analysis, previously published TCR beta repertoires from fewer than 750 donors were re-analyzed and high-resolution HLA genotyping was added so that TCR occurrence patterns could be studied. Rather than drawing on any new phenotypic data, the later analysis identified candidate immune exposures from TCR beta sequences and the way those sequences occurred across donors. In an earlier analysis of roughly 540 of the donors, high-throughput TCR beta sequencing was used to judge whether each TCR beta V gene segment behaved as functional or pseudogenic. Alongside the repertoire data, information on donor age, sex, ethnicity and CMV serostatus was compiled. A later genetic analysis used genome-wide SNP genotypes for about 60% of the roughly 700 donors, treating that subset as a discovery cohort. All discovery cohort repertoires had been generated using a single sequencing platform. HLA typing covered class I and class II loci at four-digit resolution. Typing coverage differed by locus: A, B, C, DRB1 and DQB1 were typed in about 629-630 donors, DQA1 in about 550, DPA1 in nearly 610, and DPB1 in 400 to 490. About 5 DR-DQ haplotypes were handled as single units for association and clustering, since linkage in the cohort was strong. On average, around 230,000 unique TCR beta nucleotide sequences were sequenced per donor among 350 to 400 genotyped donors of the cohort, with about 17% of those sequences being non-productive.

From the germline V gene, CDR1 is SGDLS and CDR2 is YYNGEE. The CDR3 covers 16 residues, taking in both the cysteine and the phenylalanine. Just CDR3 DNA is preserved here, 48 bases in frame from base 1. The germline V end is reduced by 3 bases and the J end by 2 bases; junction bases left unmatched: 10. What the work shows at the level of the full study, not this receptor alone: The presence/absence analyses assumed that sequencing depth was roughly uniform across donors, and that assumption may not be true. Compared with the roughly 670-donor mean, donors in an Asian-associated ancestry cluster had fewer N-insertions in productive TCRs, according to a later genetic analysis. Strong co-occurrence of HLA alleles, especially DR and DQ, made assigning TCR associations to individual alleles difficult. Because the 87-base-pair reads could not distinguish some IMGT-functional V segments, including TRBV6-2 and TRBV6-3, those segments were excluded. Specific HLA alleles were associated with 15,000 to 20,000 TCR beta sequences at a false discovery rate of 0.05 in a later analysis. A further reported finding was that TCR beta sequences accurately predicted the HLA-A and HLA-B alleles for most subjects in the first cohort. An association between a missense DCLRE1C variant and V-gene and J-gene trimming of TCR beta chains was found in a later genetic analysis and replicated in an independent cohort. In the study, some 160 TCR beta chains were listed as associated with cytomegalovirus. In a later analysis, the rate of TCR association differed among HLA loci, with DRB1 alleles having the most associated TCRs and HLA-C alleles having the fewest. According to the authors, the approach could potentially be generalized to other disease states and immunological phenotypes. A later analysis found that HLA-associated TCR beta chains were more clonally expanded and had lower generation probabilities than equally common non-associated chains. The sequencing pipeline was judged likely to have produced a cluster of highly shared sequence variants as a technical artifact. For the cohort, immune exposure information was limited to CMV serostatus. While some public TCRs were present in many individuals, most TCR sequences turned up only very rarely across donors. Fewer than 20 rarely observed V segments, including chromosome 9 orphons, were excluded from the earlier analysis of several hundred of the donors because counts were too low. Because HLA typing was missing for some donors at each locus, association tests included only the typed subset. According to a later analysis, parvovirus B19, influenza, CMV and Epstein-Barr virus appeared linked to several top co-occurrence clusters. Linkage disequilibrium might explain the correlated functional status among segregating V segments, but an unknown experimental factor could not be ruled out. In vitro tests confirmed that a few of the cytomegalovirus-associated TCR beta chains recognize cytomegalovirus antigens. In a later analysis, most CMV-associated TCR beta chains were found to appear HLA-restricted, with HLA associations seemingly driven largely by CMV exposure. In an earlier analysis of more than 500 of the donors, most TCR beta V segments appeared in productive rearrangements about 90% or about 30% of the time, broadly matching IMGT annotations. The classifier was reported to diagnose cytomegalovirus status with high specificity and sensitivity in both the original cohort and the validation cohort. The cohort was sequenced for TCR beta chains only, and without alpha or paired-chain data the features that could be detected were limited.

As concerns this clone: The antigen it recognizes is unknown.

Library creation used the immunoSEQ multiplex PCR assay. A mixture of 60 forward primers for TCR Vbeta segments and 13 reverse primers for TCR Jbeta segments was used in the multiplex PCR. A multiplex PCR assay on genomic DNA amplified the CDR3 region of rearranged TCR beta genes. On the Illumina HiSeq System, the amplified TCR beta libraries were sequenced as 87-base-pair reads. The paper's data handling went like this. A later analysis counted about 76 million unique TCR beta chains across the 666 repertoires, and 9 million to 14 million of these chains were shared by at least two donors. Raw reads were error-corrected and collapsed into unique sequences by a nearest-neighbor algorithm in which closely related sequences were merged to remove PCR and sequencing errors. Alignment of CDR3 sequences to IMGT reference sequences was used to assign V, D and J gene segments. Each retained sequence needed at least a six-nucleotide match to both a V gene segment and a J gene segment. A rearrangement counted as productive if the CDR3 had no stop codons and remained in frame with V and J, and every other rearrangement counted as non-productive. CDR3 was defined by IMGT convention, running from the second conserved V-encoded cysteine to the conserved J-encoded phenylalanine. The earlier analysis of about 640 of the donors excluded any sequence lacking an unambiguous match to a single V gene segment. An earlier analysis of a few hundred of the donors classified V segments as functional when productive rearrangements were above 56.7% and as segregating when the standard deviation between donors was above 5%. A statistical classification framework was developed to diagnose cytomegalovirus status using the catalog of TCR beta chain sequences. In a later analysis, V and J genes were assigned by comparing TCR nucleotide sequences against IMGT/GENE-DB human TR gene sequences. The TCRdist pipeline was used in a later analysis to assign CDR3 sequences and most-parsimonious VDJ recombination scenarios. In a later analysis, each TCR beta chain was defined by its CDR3 amino acid sequence together with its V-gene family, and reads without a unique V-gene family were excluded. To address suspected cross-contamination and a sequencing artifact, a later analysis removed 450 to 700 highly shared, low-generation-probability nucleotide sequences. A later analysis calculated a clonal expansion index for each public chain from normalized within-repertoire ranks of inferred template counts. In a later analysis, generation probabilities were computed using a VDJ recombination model fitted to out-of-frame rearrangements, and the results were checked against IGoR. In a later analysis, TCR-TCR, TCR-HLA and TCR-CMV co-occurrence was scored with hypergeometric tests, and a repertoire-size bias correction was applied to TCR pairs. False discovery rates were estimated in a later analysis by permuting HLA or CMV assignments 20 times. A later analysis grouped co-occurring TCRs with DBSCAN, adding TCRdist sequence similarity when clustering within HLA-allele-positive subsets. Repertoires with fewer than 30,000 or more than 120,000 public chains, plus five repertoires with anomalous nucleotide sharing, were excluded from co-occurrence clustering. In its TCRdb copy, this immuneACCESS table keeps in-frame sequences only and misses some clones. Where compared with another copy, unresolved V genes explain less than half of these, and the others have no known cause. D and trimming come from the DNA, and the V and J calls and clone size come from that table. Per the sample table, the count is approximately 190,000 clones. In total, the top ten clones hold 0.74% of the sample.

The cohort consisted of approximately 670 healthy bone marrow donors. At the time of sampling, every cohort member was nominally healthy, though immune exposures that went unrecorded were likely present. The donor was CMV seronegative and was included in the group of around 320 seronegative cohort members. Every donor gave a peripheral blood sample, and the peripheral blood mononuclear cells from that sample were used for TCR beta sequencing. The Qiagen DNeasy Blood Extraction Kit was used to extract genomic DNA from the blood cell samples. The chain was built from TRBV9 and TRBJ2-7; 8 central bases correspond to TRBD1. This TCR derives from a boy under 18 in good health and CMV-seronegative. Sequences were obtained from PBMCs. CDR3 sequence: CASSASPDRAAYEQYF. The DNA is as follows: TGTGCCAGCAGCGCCTCCCCGGACAGGGCAGCCTACGAGCAGTACTTC.